This entry lists 18 T cell receptor beta chains sequenced from one sample in a study of blood T cell repertoires in COVID-19. Data came from immunoSEQ multiplex PCR; TCRdb stores just in-frame clones and leaves some out. The sample has tens of thousands of clones, about four fifths seen once; the top ten hold 2.5%. Sequences were obtained from peripheral blood. These receptors all stem from a man aged 45 to 65 with acute or convalescent COVID-19.

The chain links TRBV7-9 to TRBJ1-1; TRBD1 agrees at 11 bases. CDR3 length equals 12 residues. V was pared by 4 bases and J by 8 bases, with 0 bases of the junction left unmatched. Per the germline V gene, CDR1 is SEHNR and CDR2 is FQNEAQ (reference sequence). As DNA, the CDR3 is TGTGCCAGCAGCTGGGACAGGGGGGAAGCTTTCTTT. Encoded protein: CASSWDRGEAFF.

CDR3 DNA sequence: TGTGCCAGTAGTGAACAGGGTTGGACCGGGGAGCTGTTTTTT. Protein product: CASSEQGWTGELFF. The V call is TRBV19, the J call TRBJ2-2; TRBD1 might be the D (6 bases). V lost 5 bases to trimming and J lost 5 bases, with 12 bases between them. The CDR3 length is 14 residues. Germline loops: CDR1 LNHDA, CDR2 SQIVND (reference sequence).

V and J are TRBV6-5 and TRBJ2-1; TRBD2 might be the D (5 bases). The V gene's germline CDR1 is MNHEY and CDR2 SVGAGI. This CDR3 is 15 amino acids long. Trimming cost V 2 bases and J 9 bases, with 17 bases left between them. CDR3 nucleotides: TGTGCCAGCAGTTACGTCCCAGGTCGACTAAGTGAGCAGTTCTTC. Amino acid sequence: CASSYVPGRLSEQFF.

This clone has only a few counts. V usage is TRBV28 and J usage is TRBJ1-4, with D tentatively TRBD1 (5 bases). Germline CDR1 is MDHEN and CDR2 is SYDVKM. The V gene lost 5 bases and the J gene lost 0 bases, with 25 bases spanning the gap. This CDR3 has 20 amino acids. As DNA, the CDR3 is TGTGCCAGCAGTAAGACAGCCATACGTCTATTAGCCGCAACTAATGAAAAACTGTTTTTT. This translates into CASSKTAIRLLAATNEKLFF.

This chain connects TRBV4-1 to TRBJ2-7; 9 bases agree with TRBD1. The V and J ends lost 1 base and 5 bases, in that order; junction bases with no gene match: 3. This CDR3 has 14 amino acids. Germline CDR1 and CDR2: MGHRA and YSYEKL. This CDR3 reads CASSQGTGAHEQYF. The CDR3 coding sequence is TGCGCCAGCAGCCAAGGGACAGGGGCACACGAGCAGTACTTC.

This clone was observed a few times. The V and J genes are TRBV25-1 and TRBJ1-6; perhaps TRBD1 as D (5 bases). V shed 3 bases and J shed 7 bases, with 16 bases lying between them. Germline lookup yields CDR1 MGHDK and CDR2 SYGVNS. The CDR3 length is 16 residues. In DNA, the CDR3 is TGTGCCAGCAGTGACTCTAACAGGCCGCAAAATTCACCCCTCCACTTT. This codes for CASSDSNRPQNSPLHF.

The V and J genes are TRBV10-1 and TRBJ1-3; 8 bases fit TRBD1. The CDR3 totals 11 residues. V trimming: 5 bases; J trimming: 15 bases; junction bases outside the gene matches: 6. The germline CDR1 and CDR2 sequences are WNHNN and SYGVQD (reference sequence). The CDR3 DNA follows: TGCGCCAGCAGTCCGAGACAGGGGACATATTTT. Protein product: CASSPRQGTYF.

The chain has TRBV5-4 and TRBJ2-7; 7 nucleotides agree with TRBD1. V shed 2 bases and J 5 bases; nucleotides not matched to a gene: 4. Germline CDR1 SGHNT, CDR2 YYREEE (reference sequence). The CDR3 totals 13 residues. The CDR3 reads CASSFEDRHEQYF. For the CDR3, the DNA is TGTGCCAGCAGCTTCGAGGACAGGCACGAGCAGTACTTC.

This chain links TRBV2 with TRBJ2-7; TRBD1 aligns across 9 bases. CDR1 and CDR2 (germline): SNHLY, FYNNEI. V was pared by 8 bases and J by 3 bases, with 8 bases of the junction left unmatched. The CDR3 runs to 14 residues. The CDR3 DNA reads TGTGCCAGCCAGAAAACGGGACAGGGCTACGAGCAGTACTTC. The encoded protein is CASQKTGQGYEQYF.

This chain uses TRBV9 with TRBJ1-4; D remains ambiguous. Germline CDR1 is SGDLS and CDR2 is YYNGEE. V lost 0 bases to trimming and J lost 5 bases, with 11 bases between them. The CDR3 has 15 amino acids. Here the CDR3 reads CASSVGGRRNEKLFF. The CDR3 region has the DNA TGTGCCAGCAGCGTAGGAGGCAGGAGGAATGAAAAACTGTTTTTT. Full variable domain (outside the CDR3, taken from reference TRBV9 and TRBJ1-4): DSGVTQTPKHLITATGQRVTLRCSPRSGDLSVYWYQQSLDQGLQFLIQYYNGEERAKGNILERFSAQQFPDLHSELNLSSLELGDSALYFCASSVGGRRNEKLFFGSGTQLSVL.

J is TRBJ2-7 and V is TRBV19; TRBD1 matches at 8 bases. CDR1 is LNHDA and CDR2 is SQIVND in the germline V gene (reference sequence). This CDR3 has 14 residues. The ends lost 5 bases at V and 3 bases at J; junction bases unmatched: 6. This chain's CDR3 is CASSGTGSFYEQYF. Here the CDR3 DNA reads TGTGCCAGTAGTGGGACAGGAAGTTTCTACGAGCAGTACTTC. Full variable domain (rest looked up from reference TRBV19 and TRBJ2-7): DGGITQSPKYLFRKEGQNVTLSCEQNLNHDAMYWYRQDPGQGLRLIYYSQIVNDFQKGDIAEGYSVSREKKESFPLTVTSAQKNPTAFYLCASSGTGSFYEQYFGPGTRLTVT.

V usage is TRBV4-1 and J usage is TRBJ2-7; 7 bases match TRBD2. In germline, CDR1 is MGHRA, CDR2 YSYEKL. After removal of 7 bases from V and 1 base from J, the junction contained 13 bases not matched to a gene. The CDR3 runs to 16 residues. The CDR3 sequence is CASTPNPSSGSYEQYF. CDR3 in DNA: TGCGCCAGCACCCCGAACCCTAGTAGCGGGTCCTACGAGCAGTACTTC.

The chain uses TRBV11-2 and TRBJ2-1; 7 bases fit TRBD2. This CDR3 is built from 19 residues. Germline loops: CDR1 SGHAT, CDR2 FQNNGV. V shed 1 base, J shed 5 bases, and the junction held 17 bases outside the gene matches. The CDR3 region is CASSLGVGGLSGTHNEQFF. The CDR3 DNA reads TGTGCCAGCAGCTTAGGGGTCGGGGGGTTAAGCGGAACCCACAATGAGCAGTTCTTC.

J is TRBJ2-1 and V is TRBV3-1 (or the pseudogene TRBV3-2); 10 positions match TRBD2. V was clipped by 2 bases and J by 4 bases; unmatched bases: 8. The CDR3 runs 17 residues. Germline CDR1 reads LGHDT; CDR2 reads YNNKEL (reference sequence). As DNA, the CDR3 is TGTGCCAGCAGCCAAAGGTGGAGGACTAGCGGTTACAATGAGCAGTTCTTC. The encoded protein is CASSQRWRTSGYNEQFF.

This chain connects TRBV4-2 to TRBJ1-4; no definite D call. Germline V CDR1 and CDR2: LGHNA, YNFKEQ. The CDR3 is made up of 15 amino acids. V lost 3 bases and J lost 8, with 16 bases in between. CDR3 region: CASSQVGEGGEKLFF. The CDR3 nucleotides read TGTGCCAGCAGCCAGGTGGGAGAGGGTGGGGAAAAACTGTTTTTT.

This clone has more than one count but fewer than ten. The V call is TRBV6-5, the J call TRBJ1-2, with 12 bases lining up with TRBD1. V dropped 6 bases and J dropped 8; count of bases not matched to a gene: 7. This CDR3 contains 14 residues. Germline CDR1 reads MNHEY; CDR2 reads SVGAGI. DNA of the CDR3: TGTGCCAGCAGCCGGGGACAGGGGGCGTTGGGCTACACCTTC. It is translated as CASSRGQGALGYTF.

This clone is a singleton in its sample. The J gene is TRBJ2-7, the V gene TRBV11-1; D possibly corresponds to TRBD2 (6 bases). Trimming stripped 2 bases from V and 4 bases from J, with 9 bases between. From germline, CDR1 is SGHAT and CDR2 FQDESV (reference sequence). The CDR3 totals 13 residues. CDR3 in amino acids: CASSLRGGYEQYF. The CDR3 DNA reads TGTGCCAGCAGCTTACGTGGGGGGTACGAGCAGTACTTC.

This chain links TRBV4-2 with TRBJ2-7, with TRBD2 matching over 13 bases. The CDR3 is 16 amino acids. V lost 1 base to trimming and J lost 4 bases; unmatched junction nucleotides: 4. Per germline, CDR1 LGHNA and CDR2 YNFKEQ. The CDR3 nucleotides read TGTGCCAGCAGCCAAGTAGGACTAGCGGGAGAGTACGAGCAGTACTTC. Translation: CASSQVGLAGEYEQYF.